This T cell receptor beta chain was identified during a study of Graves' ophthalmopathy and Graves' hyperthyroidism. At the level of the study: Peripheral blood sampling occurred at initial diagnosis, before any treatment.

Study-wide results and caveats: Built on 13 signatures, a model told ophthalmopathy apart from stable hyperthyroidism with roughly 88% sensitivity and 81.08% specificity.

TCR beta CDR3 regions were amplified from RNA transcripts. Second-round multiplex PCR came after first-round RT-PCR with HTBI primers. MiXCR was run by TCRdb on the multiplex PCR reads, yielding one entry per CDR3 protein. The sample shows some 390,000 distinct CDR3 sequences, approximately 20% of them seen only once. The CDR3 covers 15 residues. Germline values: CDR1 MNHEY, CDR2 SVGEGT. Trimming stripped 4 bases from V and 1 base from J, with 10 bases between. This clonotype was recorded at least ten times. Its antigen is unidentified. The chain couples TRBV6-2 or TRBV6-3 to TRBJ2-2; D unresolved. The origin of this receptor is a woman aged 18-29 years with Graves' ophthalmopathy. The specimen was peripheral blood. In DNA, the CDR3 is TGTGCCAGCAGTTTCAGACTCTTGAACACCGGGGAGCTGTTTTTT. The encoded protein is CASSFRLLNTGELFF.